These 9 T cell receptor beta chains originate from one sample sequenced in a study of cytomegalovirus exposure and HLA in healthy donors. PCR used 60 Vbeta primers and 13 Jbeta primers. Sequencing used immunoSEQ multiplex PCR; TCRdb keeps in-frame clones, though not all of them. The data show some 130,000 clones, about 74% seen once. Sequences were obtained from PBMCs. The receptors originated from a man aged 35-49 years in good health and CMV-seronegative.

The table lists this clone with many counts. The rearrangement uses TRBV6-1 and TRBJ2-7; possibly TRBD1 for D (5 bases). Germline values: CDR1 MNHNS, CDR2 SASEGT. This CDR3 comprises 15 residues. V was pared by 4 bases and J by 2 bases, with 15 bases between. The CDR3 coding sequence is TGTGCCAGCAGTGTTCAGGGTCCTGGGACCTACGAGCAGTACTTC. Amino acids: CASSVQGPGTYEQYF.

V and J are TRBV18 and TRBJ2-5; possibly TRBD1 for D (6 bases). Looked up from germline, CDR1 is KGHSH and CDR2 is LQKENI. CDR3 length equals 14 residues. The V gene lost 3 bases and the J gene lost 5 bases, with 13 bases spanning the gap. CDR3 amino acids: CASSPPEGVETQYF. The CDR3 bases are TGTGCCAGCTCACCCCCAGAGGGGGTGGAGACCCAGTACTTC.

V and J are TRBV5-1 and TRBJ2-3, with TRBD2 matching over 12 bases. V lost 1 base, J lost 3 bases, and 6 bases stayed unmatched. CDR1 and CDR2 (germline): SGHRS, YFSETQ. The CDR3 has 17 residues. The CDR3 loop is CASSLPTSGGGTDTQYF. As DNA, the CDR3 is TGCGCCAGCAGCTTGCCGACTAGCGGGGGTGGGACAGATACGCAGTATTTT.

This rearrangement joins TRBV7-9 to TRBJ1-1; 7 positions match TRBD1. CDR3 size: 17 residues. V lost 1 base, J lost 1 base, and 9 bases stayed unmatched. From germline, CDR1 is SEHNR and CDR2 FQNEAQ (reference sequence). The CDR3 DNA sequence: TGTGCCAGCAGCTTAGGAGTTTCCGGGACAGCGAACACTGAAGCTTTCTTT. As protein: CASSLGVSGTANTEAFF.

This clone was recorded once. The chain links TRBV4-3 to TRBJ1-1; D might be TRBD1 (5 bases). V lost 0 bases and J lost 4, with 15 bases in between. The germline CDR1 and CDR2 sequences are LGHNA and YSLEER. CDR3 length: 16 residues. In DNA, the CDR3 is TGCGCCAGCAGCCAAGATTTTGCAGGGTTTGGCACTGAAGCTTTCTTT. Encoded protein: CASSQDFAGFGTEAFF.

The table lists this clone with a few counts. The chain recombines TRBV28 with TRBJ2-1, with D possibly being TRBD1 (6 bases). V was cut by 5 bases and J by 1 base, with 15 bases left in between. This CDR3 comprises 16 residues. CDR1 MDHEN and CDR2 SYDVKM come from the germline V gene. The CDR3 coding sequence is TGTGCCAGCAGTCTCGCAGGGGCGCGTTCCTACAATGAGCAGTTCTTC. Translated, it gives CASSLAGARSYNEQFF.

The chain's CDR3 is CASSLAQGTYGYTF. CDR3 coding DNA: TGTGCCAGCAGCTTAGCGCAGGGGACCTATGGCTACACCTTC. The chain is built from TRBV7-9 and TRBJ1-2, with a tentative D call TRBD1 (6 bases). The germline V gene encodes CDR1 SEHNR and CDR2 FQNEAQ (reference sequence). The CDR3 length is 14 residues. V was shortened by 0 bases and J by 4 bases, with 9 bases between the two germline ends.

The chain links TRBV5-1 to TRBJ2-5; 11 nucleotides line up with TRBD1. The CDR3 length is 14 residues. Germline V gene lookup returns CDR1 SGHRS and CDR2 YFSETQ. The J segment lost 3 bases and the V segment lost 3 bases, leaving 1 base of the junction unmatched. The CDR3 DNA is TGCGCCAGCAGCTGGACAGGGGGCGAAGAGACCCAGTACTTC. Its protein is CASSWTGGEETQYF.

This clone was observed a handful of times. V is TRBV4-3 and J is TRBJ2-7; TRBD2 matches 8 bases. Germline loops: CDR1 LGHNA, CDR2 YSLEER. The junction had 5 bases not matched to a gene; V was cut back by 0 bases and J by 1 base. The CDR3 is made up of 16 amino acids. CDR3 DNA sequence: TGCGCCAGCAGCCAAGATGTGGCGGGGGGTTCCTACGAGCAGTACTTC. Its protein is CASSQDVAGGSYEQYF.